Detailed here is one T cell receptor beta chain. As processed by the authors: Counts of nucleated cells, estimated from reference gene primer amplification, were obtained. Assay: immunoSEQ multiplex PCR; the TCRdb copy retains only in-frame clones and omits some. That table gives V, J and clone size, and the DNA gave D and trimming. The data contain approximately 190,000 clones, over 75% of them singletons. V lost 4 bases and J lost 2, with 14 bases in between. CDR1 is LNHDA and CDR2 is SQIVND in the germline V gene (reference sequence). The CDR3 loop spans 16 amino acids. These data originate in a study of blood T cell repertoires in COVID-19. Study-wide context: The origin of the acute and convalescent COVID-19 samples was the United States, Italy and Spain.

The rearrangement uses TRBV19 and TRBJ1-4, with no clear D. The sequence came from a man over 45 with acute or convalescent COVID-19. The sequencing sample was made of peripheral blood. CDR3 residues: CASSSYSGRTNEKLFF. The CDR3 nucleotides are TGTGCCAGTAGTAGCTACTCGGGTCGGACTAATGAAAAACTGTTTTTT.